These 28 T cell receptor beta chains share one sample of origin, sequenced in a study of human T cells and chemical hapten exposure. The time point was: patch test 1, 2 weeks after DPC sensitization. Noted treatment: therapeutic diphenylcyclopropenone sensitization with weekly scalp DPC. TCRdb re-derived calls from the RACE reads in MiXCR, one entry per CDR3 protein. The table includes about 340,000 distinct CDR3 sequences, under 8% detected once. This specimen was whole blood, taken in connection with sensitization to the hapten diphenylcyclopropenone (DPC). The source of these receptors is a woman younger than 35 with alopecia areata. Some clones in this sample may be carry-over from other donors' samples.

This clonotype has ten or more counts. The chain links TRBV20-1 to TRBJ2-3; D gene unclear. The CDR3 consists of 13 residues. The V end was cut by 6 bases, the J end by 2 bases, with 12 bases between. CDR1 is DFQATT and CDR2 is SNEGSKA in the germline V gene (reference sequence). The CDR3 sequence: CSAYTEDTDTQYF. Here the CDR3 DNA reads TGCAGTGCGTATACCGAGGACACAGATACGCAGTATTTT.

This clonotype was found many times. The rearrangement uses TRBV6-5 and TRBJ2-5; TRBD1 aligns across 7 bases. Germline CDR1 and CDR2: MNHEY and SVGAGI. V lost 6 bases, J lost 5 bases, and 9 bases stayed unmatched. The length of the CDR3 is 14 residues. DNA of the CDR3: TGTGCCAGCAGAAGGACAGGTTGGGGGGAGACCCAGTACTTC. Its translation is CASRRTGWGETQYF.

Only a few counts were recorded for this clonotype. The J gene is TRBJ2-7, the V gene TRBV20-1, with TRBD1 matching over 8 bases. Losses at the gene ends were 6 bases for V and 4 bases for J; bases not matched to a gene: 14. There are 15 residues in the CDR3. CDR1 DFQATT and CDR2 SNEGSKA come from the germline V gene (reference sequence). The CDR3 sequence is CSAGQGGGEAYEQYF. CDR3 coding DNA: TGCAGTGCCGGACAGGGAGGCGGGGAAGCGTACGAGCAGTACTTC.

This clonotype was observed a handful of times. The gene calls are TRBV20-1 and TRBJ2-1, with 12 bases lining up with TRBD2. The trim removed 1 base at V and 7 bases at J, leaving 2 bases unmatched. Germline V gene lookup returns CDR1 DFQATT and CDR2 SNEGSKA (reference sequence). The CDR3 is 14 amino acids. The CDR3 is CSARVTSGGNEQFF. The CDR3 nucleotides read TGCAGTGCTAGAGTCACTAGCGGGGGGAATGAGCAGTTCTTC.

At least ten counts were recorded for this clonotype. V gene TRBV6-6 combines with J gene TRBJ2-2; D is undetermined. Deletions cut 1 base from V and 3 bases from J, with 12 bases between. This CDR3 is 16 amino acids long. From germline, CDR1 is MNHNY and CDR2 SVGAGI (reference sequence). For the CDR3, the DNA is TGTGCCAGCAGTTACTTATTGCAGTCCCACACCGGGGAGCTGTTTTTT. This translates into CASSYLLQSHTGELFF.

The chain couples TRBV5-1 to TRBJ2-4; 8 bases fit TRBD1. The V and J ends lost 4 bases and 0 bases, in that order; junction bases with no gene match: 6. Germline CDR1 and CDR2: SGHRS and YFSETQ. CDR3 length: 16 amino acids. CDR3 amino acids: CASSPVDRGAKNIQYF. The CDR3 DNA is TGCGCCAGCAGCCCGGTTGACAGGGGAGCCAAAAACATTCAGTACTTC.

There are many counts of this clonotype. This chain uses TRBV4-3 with TRBJ2-3, with D possibly matching TRBD2 (6 bases). The V end was cut by 2 bases, the J end by 2 bases, with 8 bases between. The CDR3 contains 14 residues. CDR1 LGHNA and CDR2 YSLEER come from the germline V gene. The DNA for the CDR3 is TGCGCCAGCAGCCAACCGGGACTCACAGATACGCAGTATTTT. Translated, it gives CASSQPGLTDTQYF.

The V call is TRBV13, the J call TRBJ2-6; D is undetermined. The V gene's germline CDR1 is PRHDT and CDR2 FYEKMQ (reference sequence). Trimming removed 7 bases at V and 0 bases at J, with 10 bases between. There are 15 residues in the CDR3. CDR3 protein: CASIRSSSGANVLTF. In DNA, the CDR3 is TGTGCCAGCATAAGAAGTAGCTCTGGGGCCAACGTCCTGACTTTC.

There are many counts of this clonotype. The rearrangement links TRBV13 to TRBJ2-6; D is undetermined. Germline assignment: CDR1 PRHDT and CDR2 FYEKMQ (reference sequence). The CDR3 loop spans 15 amino acids. The V and J ends lost 8 bases and 0 bases respectively, with 11 bases between them. CDR3 sequence reads: CASSGSRSGANVLTF. In DNA form, the CDR3 reads TGTGCCAGCTCCGGGTCTCGCTCTGGGGCCAACGTCCTGACTTTC.

This clonotype was observed many times. J is TRBJ1-5 and V is TRBV14; D gene ambiguous. Trimming took off 6 bases at V and 0 bases at J, with 6 bases between the two ends. Germline lookup yields CDR1 SGHDN and CDR2 FVKESK. The CDR3 has 13 amino acids. CDR3 in amino acids: CASSPHSNQPQHF. DNA for the CDR3: TGTGCCAGCAGTCCCCATAGCAATCAGCCCCAGCATTTT.

This clonotype was recorded many times. This chain connects TRBV7-8 to TRBJ1-5; tentatively, D is TRBD1 (5 bases). The germline V gene has CDR1 SGHVS and CDR2 FQNEAQ. CDR3 size: 15 residues. The V and J ends lost 5 bases and 2 bases respectively, with 13 bases between them. The CDR3 nucleotides read TGTGCCAGCAGCCCGGGACTCCGGCGCAATCAGCCCCAGCATTTT. It yields the protein CASSPGLRRNQPQHF. The full variable domain, in which reference TRBV7-8 and TRBJ1-5 provide the parts outside the CDR3, is GAGVSQSPRYKVAKRGQDVALRCDPISGHVSLFWYQQALGQGPEFLTYFQNEAQLDKSGLPSDRFFAERPEGSVSTLKIQRTQQEDSAVYLCASSPGLRRNQPQHFGDGTRLSIL.

This clonotype came up a few times. The rearrangement joins TRBV27 to TRBJ2-6; TRBD1 might be the D (6 bases). Trimming left V 3 bases short and J 0 bases short, with 12 bases between. Germline V gene data show CDR1 as MNHEY and CDR2 as SMNVEV (reference sequence). The CDR3 has 17 amino acids. CDR3 amino acids: CASSLDSYDSGANVLTF. In nucleotides, the CDR3 is TGTGCCAGCAGTTTGGACAGTTACGACTCTGGGGCCAACGTCCTGACTTTC.

This clonotype has more than one count but fewer than ten. This chain links TRBV27 with TRBJ2-3; a possible D gene is TRBD2 (6 bases). The V gene lost 2 bases and the J gene lost 2 bases, with 11 bases spanning the gap. Germline CDR1 MNHEY, CDR2 SMNVEV (reference sequence). The CDR3 runs to 15 residues. CDR3 region: CASSLKLRDTDTQYF. Written as DNA, the CDR3 is TGTGCCAGCAGTTTAAAGCTGCGGGACACAGATACGCAGTATTTT.

This clonotype turned up a few times. V and J are TRBV20-1 and TRBJ2-3; D possibly uses TRBD1 or TRBD2 (5 bases each). Between the trimmed V and J ends, which lost 0 bases and 2 bases, there was a span of 21 bases. There are 18 residues in the CDR3. From germline, CDR1 is DFQATT and CDR2 SNEGSKA (reference sequence). As DNA, the CDR3 is TGCAGTGCTAGAGATGGGGGATTGGAGGTTTTCTCCACAGATACGCAGTATTTT. This codes for CSARDGGLEVFSTDTQYF.

The CDR3 region is CASSQETLSDTQYF. The CDR3 region has the DNA TGCGCCAGCAGCCAAGAGACTCTTTCAGATACGCAGTATTTT. V gene TRBV4-3 combines with J gene TRBJ2-3; no definite D call. Germline CDR1 is LGHNA and CDR2 is YSLEER. The length of the CDR3 is 14 residues. Between the trimmed V and J ends, which lost 0 bases and 4 bases, there was a span of 8 bases.

Points on this clonotype: Since a much larger clone is just one base distant, this may be a read error. The chain uses TRBV6-5 and TRBJ2-7, with 8 bases fitting TRBD2. Germline CDR1 is MNHEY and CDR2 is SVGAGI. The CDR3 loop spans 14 amino acids. The CDR3 DNA follows: TGTGTCAGCAGTTACGGGGGGGTGTCCTACGAGCAGTACTTC. Translation gives CVSSYGGVSYEQYF.

This clonotype was counted a few times. CDR3 DNA: TGTGCCAGCTCTGCGGGACAGGGGAGAGGTCGTATAGATACGCAGTATTTT. Translation: CASSAGQGRGRIDTQYF. The chain recombines TRBV11-3 with TRBJ2-3; 10 positions match TRBD1. CDR1 is SGHNT, CDR2 YENEEA, per germline. CDR3 length: 17 amino acids. The V and J ends lost 8 bases and 5 bases, in that order; junction bases with no gene match: 16.

The V gene is TRBV20-1, the J gene TRBJ2-7; TRBD2 is a possible D gene (6 bases). The germline gives CDR1 DFQATT, CDR2 SNEGSKA (reference sequence). The CDR3 extends over 12 amino acids. The CDR3 sequence is CGGISNGYEQYF. CDR3 sequence (DNA): TGCGGCGGGATTTCTAACGGCTACGAGCAGTACTTC.

This sequence joins TRBV27 and TRBJ1-2, with a weak D call TRBD1 (6 bases). This CDR3 has 13 residues. Trimming left V 2 bases short and J 3 bases short, with 7 bases between. Germline V gene data show CDR1 as MNHEY and CDR2 as SMNVEV (reference sequence). CDR3 residues: CASSLNRDYGYTF. Written as DNA, the CDR3 is TGTGCCAGCAGTTTAAACAGGGACTATGGCTACACCTTC.

This clonotype was counted a few times. The chain carries TRBV10-3 and TRBJ2-5, with 7 positions matching TRBD1. V dropped 3 bases and J dropped 1; count of bases not matched to a gene: 5. The CDR3 loop spans 15 amino acids. Germline V gives CDR1 ENHRY, CDR2 SYGVKD. The CDR3 nucleotides read TGTGCCATCAGTGAACACGGGACAGCCCAAGAGACCCAGTACTTC. It specifies CAISEHGTAQETQYF.

The V gene is TRBV9, the J gene TRBJ1-3; a weak D match, TRBD1 (5 bases). V dropped 2 bases and J dropped 2 bases, with 14 bases sitting between them. The germline CDR1 and CDR2 sequences are SGDLS and YYNGEE. The CDR3 totals 16 residues. The CDR3 loop is CASSVLIWGAGNTIYF. Here the CDR3 DNA reads TGTGCCAGCAGCGTCCTAATATGGGGGGCTGGAAACACCATATATTTT.

This sequence joins TRBV2 and TRBJ1-3, with TRBD1 as a possible D gene (6 bases). V dropped 6 bases and J dropped 3 bases, with 9 bases sitting between them. Germline lookup yields CDR1 SNHLY and CDR2 FYNNEI. CDR3 length equals 13 residues. Here the CDR3 reads CASREDSGNTIYF. The CDR3 DNA follows: TGTGCCAGCAGGGAGGACAGTGGAAACACCATATATTTT. Full variable domain (outside the CDR3, taken from reference TRBV2 and TRBJ1-3): EPEVTQTPSHQVTQMGQEVILRCVPISNHLYFYWYRQILGQKVEFLVSFYNNEISEKSEIFDDQFSVERPDGSNFTLKIRSTKLEDSAMYFCASREDSGNTIYFGEGSWLTVV.

The chain couples TRBV6-5 to TRBJ2-1; TRBD2 matches at 8 bases. The CDR3 contains 15 residues. Germline-derived CDR1 and CDR2 are MNHEY and SVGAGI. V shed 2 bases, J shed 3 bases, and the junction held 3 bases outside the gene matches. This CDR3 reads CASSYGGLDYNEQFF. The CDR3 coding sequence is TGTGCCAGCAGTTACGGGGGACTAGACTACAATGAGCAGTTCTTC.

This clonotype was recorded at least ten times. J is TRBJ2-5 and V is TRBV3-1, with D hard to call. V was clipped by 1 base and J by 4 bases, with 1 base between them. This CDR3 contains 11 residues. Germline CDR1 reads LGHDT; CDR2 reads YNNKEL (reference sequence). The CDR3 is CASSQGETQYF. In DNA, the CDR3 is TGTGCCAGCAGCCAAGGAGAGACCCAGTACTTC.

This chain joins TRBV18 and TRBJ2-5; D perhaps matches TRBD1 (5 bases). The V end was cut by 0 bases, the J end by 5 bases, with 19 bases between. Germline V gives CDR1 KGHSH, CDR2 LQKENI. This CDR3 is 17 amino acids long. This CDR3 is CASSPPSSRLPGETQYF. The CDR3 nucleotides are TGTGCCAGCTCACCACCGTCGAGCCGCCTTCCAGGGGAGACCCAGTACTTC.

The sample holds many counts of this clonotype. The chain has TRBV7-8 and TRBJ2-1, with 11 nucleotides matching TRBD2. Looked up from germline, CDR1 is SGHVS and CDR2 is FQNEAQ. This CDR3 is 17 amino acids long. V shed 3 bases and J 1 base; nucleotides not matched to a gene: 5. CDR3 sequence (DNA): TGTGCCAGCAGCTTTAGACTAGCGGGGACATCCTACAATGAGCAGTTCTTC. Translating it yields CASSFRLAGTSYNEQFF. Full variable domain (outside the CDR3, taken from reference TRBV7-8 and TRBJ2-1): GAGVSQSPRYKVAKRGQDVALRCDPISGHVSLFWYQQALGQGPEFLTYFQNEAQLDKSGLPSDRFFAERPEGSVSTLKIQRTQQEDSAVYLCASSFRLAGTSYNEQFFGPGTRLTVL.

This clonotype was detected only a few times. The V call is TRBV5-1, the J call TRBJ1-6; TRBD1 agrees at 10 bases. V dropped 3 bases and J dropped 7; count of bases not matched to a gene: 4. The CDR3 extends over 15 amino acids. From germline, CDR1 is SGHRS and CDR2 YFSETQ. CDR3 nucleotide sequence: TGCGCCAGCAGCTCCCGGGGACAGGGGAATTCACCCCTCCACTTT. Translated: CASSSRGQGNSPLHF.

This clonotype came up a few times. The chain employs TRBV5-6 and TRBJ1-5; TRBD1 matches at 7 bases. CDR1 is SGHDT, CDR2 YYEEEE, per germline. V shed 1 base and J 4 bases; nucleotides not matched to a gene: 11. The CDR3 length is 17 residues. The CDR3 DNA reads TGTGCCAGCAGCTTGACAGGGGCTGGTCCTTTGAATCAGCCCCAGCATTTT. Amino acids: CASSLTGAGPLNQPQHF.